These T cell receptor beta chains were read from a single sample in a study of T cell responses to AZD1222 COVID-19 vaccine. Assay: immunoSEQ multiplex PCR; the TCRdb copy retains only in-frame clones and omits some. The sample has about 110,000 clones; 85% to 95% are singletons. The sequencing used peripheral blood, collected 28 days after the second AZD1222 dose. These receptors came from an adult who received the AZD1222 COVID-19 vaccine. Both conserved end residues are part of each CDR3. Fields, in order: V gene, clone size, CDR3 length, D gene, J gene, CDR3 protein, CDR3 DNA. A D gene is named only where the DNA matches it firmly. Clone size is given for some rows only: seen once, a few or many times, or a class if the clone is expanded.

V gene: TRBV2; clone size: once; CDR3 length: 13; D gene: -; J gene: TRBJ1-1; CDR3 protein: CASSEGPGTEAFF; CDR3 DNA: TGTGCCAGCAGTGAGGGCCCGGGGACTGAAGCTTTCTTT
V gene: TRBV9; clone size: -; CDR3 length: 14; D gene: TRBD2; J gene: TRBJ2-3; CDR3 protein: CASERGGGTDTQYF; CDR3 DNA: TGTGCCAGCGAACGGGGGGGAGGCACAGATACGCAGTATTTT
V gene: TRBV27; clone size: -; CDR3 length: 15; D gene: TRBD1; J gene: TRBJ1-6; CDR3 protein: CASSFRQGLSSPLHF; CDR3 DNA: TGTGCCAGCAGTTTCCGACAGGGTCTGAGCTCACCCCTCCACTTT
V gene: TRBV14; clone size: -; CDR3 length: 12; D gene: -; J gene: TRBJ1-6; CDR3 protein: CASSQDLSPLHF; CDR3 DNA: TGTGCCAGCAGCCAAGATCTTTCACCCCTCCACTTT
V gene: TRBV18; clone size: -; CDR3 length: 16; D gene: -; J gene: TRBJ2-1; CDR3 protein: CASSPPGVGSYNEQFF; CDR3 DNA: TGTGCCAGCTCACCACCAGGCGTCGGCTCCTACAATGAGCAGTTCTTC
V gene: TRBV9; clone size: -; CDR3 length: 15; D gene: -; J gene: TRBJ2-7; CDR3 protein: CASSVVGGQGYEQYF; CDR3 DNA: TGTGCCAGCAGCGTAGTCGGTGGGCAGGGCTACGAGCAGTACTTC
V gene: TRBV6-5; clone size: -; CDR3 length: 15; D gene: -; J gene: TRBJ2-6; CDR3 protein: CASNPTGSGANVLTF; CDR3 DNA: TGTGCCAGCAACCCGACGGGATCTGGGGCCAACGTCCTGACTTTC
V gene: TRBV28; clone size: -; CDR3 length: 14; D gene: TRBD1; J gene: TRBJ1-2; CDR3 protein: CASSLSGQGGGYTF; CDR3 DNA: TGTGCCAGCAGTCTTTCAGGACAGGGTGGTGGCTACACCTTC
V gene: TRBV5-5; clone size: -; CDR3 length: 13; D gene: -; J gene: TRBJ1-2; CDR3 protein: CASSLTVGYGYTF; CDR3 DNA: TGTGCCAGCAGCTTGACAGTGGGCTATGGCTACACCTTC
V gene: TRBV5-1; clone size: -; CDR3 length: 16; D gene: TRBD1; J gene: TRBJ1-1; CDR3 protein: CASSLRQGGLSTEAFF; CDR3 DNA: TGCGCCAGCAGCTTGAGACAGGGGGGACTGAGCACTGAAGCTTTCTTT
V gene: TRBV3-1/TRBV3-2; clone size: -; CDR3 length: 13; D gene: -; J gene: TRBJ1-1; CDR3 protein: CASSQGGRTEAFF; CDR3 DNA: TGTGCCAGCAGCCAGGGAGGGAGAACTGAAGCTTTCTTT
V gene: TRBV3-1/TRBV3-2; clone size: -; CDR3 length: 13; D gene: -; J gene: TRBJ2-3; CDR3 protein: CASSQDWSDTQYF; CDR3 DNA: TGTGCCAGCAGCCAAGATTGGTCAGATACGCAGTATTTT
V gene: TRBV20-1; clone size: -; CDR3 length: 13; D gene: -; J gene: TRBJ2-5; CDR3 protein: CSASRSGQETQYF; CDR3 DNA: TGCAGTGCTAGTAGGTCAGGACAAGAGACCCAGTACTTC
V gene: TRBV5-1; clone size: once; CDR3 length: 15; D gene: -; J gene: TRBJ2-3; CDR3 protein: CASSFTSTLTDTQYF; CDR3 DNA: TGCGCCAGCAGCTTCACTAGTACTCTCACAGATACGCAGTATTTT
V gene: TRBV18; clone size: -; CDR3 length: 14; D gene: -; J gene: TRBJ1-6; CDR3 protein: CASSPNRSDSPLHF; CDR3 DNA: TGTGCCAGCTCACCCAACAGGTCTGATTCACCCCTCCACTTT
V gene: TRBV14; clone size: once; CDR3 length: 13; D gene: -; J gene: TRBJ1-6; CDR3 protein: CASSGVYNSPLHF; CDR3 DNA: TGTGCCAGCTCGGGAGTTTATAATTCACCCCTCCACTTT
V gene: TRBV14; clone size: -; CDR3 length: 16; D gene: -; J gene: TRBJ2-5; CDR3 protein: CASSQDRLALGETQYF; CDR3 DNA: TGTGCCAGCAGCCAAGATCGGCTAGCTCTAGGAGAGACCCAATACTTC
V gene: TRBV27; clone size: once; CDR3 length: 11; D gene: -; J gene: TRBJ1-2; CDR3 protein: CASRWSGGYTF; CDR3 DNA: TGTGCCTCGCGGTGGTCTGGGGGCTACACCTTC
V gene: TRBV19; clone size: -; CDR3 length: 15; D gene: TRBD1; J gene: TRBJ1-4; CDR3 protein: CASSSWTGGNEKLFF; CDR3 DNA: TGTGCCAGTAGTTCCTGGACAGGGGGGAATGAAAAACTGTTTTTT
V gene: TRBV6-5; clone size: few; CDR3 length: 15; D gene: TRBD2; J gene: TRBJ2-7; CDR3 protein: CASKVTGTSRYEQYF; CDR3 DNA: TGTGCCAGCAAGGTAACCGGGACTAGCCGATACGAGCAGTACTTC
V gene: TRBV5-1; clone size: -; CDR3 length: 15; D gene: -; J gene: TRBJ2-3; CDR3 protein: CASSFAGASTDTQYF; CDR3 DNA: TGCGCCAGCAGCTTTGCAGGGGCCAGCACAGATACGCAGTATTTT
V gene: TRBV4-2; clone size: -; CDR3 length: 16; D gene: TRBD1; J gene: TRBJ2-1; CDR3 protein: CASSRRTGTGRDEQFF; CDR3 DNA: TGTGCCAGCAGCCGGAGGACCGGGACAGGGAGGGATGAGCAGTTCTTC
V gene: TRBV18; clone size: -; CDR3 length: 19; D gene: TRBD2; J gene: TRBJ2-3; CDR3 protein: CASSPGPPGLAGTTDTQYF; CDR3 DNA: TGTGCCAGCTCACCCGGCCCCCCCGGACTAGCGGGAACTACAGATACGCAGTATTTT